A selection of T cell receptor beta chains follows, all from one sample in a study of blood T cell repertoires in COVID-19. Using immunoSEQ multiplex PCR, the repertoire was profiled, and TCRdb retains in-frame clones only, with some absent. The table lists under 200,000 clones, 65% to 80% of them singletons. Sample: peripheral blood. The origin of the receptors is a man aged 60 to 75 with acute or convalescent COVID-19. Each CDR3 is given with its conserved first and last residue. D genes are given only for firm matches. Expanded clones are given a class, and other clones once, few, many or no size at all.

>TRBJ1-2|-|-|TRBV14
CASSQDPQLYGYTF
TGTGCCAGCAGCCAAGACCCACAGCTCTATGGCTACACCTTC
>TRBJ2-7|-|once|TRBV6-4
CASSPGEGYEQYF
TGTGCCAGCAGTCCAGGGGAAGGCTACGAGCAGTACTTC
>TRBJ1-2|-|-|TRBV5-3
CARSPDIANYGYTF
TGTGCCAGAAGTCCGGACATAGCTAACTATGGCTACACCTTC
>TRBJ2-5|-|-|TRBV6-1
CASSEGGYGGETQYF
TGTGCCAGCAGTGAAGGGGGTTACGGAGGGGAGACCCAGTACTTC
>TRBJ1-5|TRBD1|-|TRBV5-8
CAEDRANGNQPQHF
TGTGCCGAAGACAGGGCTAATGGCAATCAGCCCCAGCATTTT
>TRBJ2-1|TRBD2|once|TRBV10-2
CASGLAYNEQFF
TGCGCCTCAGGACTAGCCTACAATGAGCAGTTCTTC
>TRBJ2-7|-|few|TRBV5-6
CASSLESGGWYGEQYF
TGTGCCAGCAGCTTGGAGAGTGGCGGGTGGTACGGCGAGCAGTACTTC
>TRBJ2-7|TRBD1|-|TRBV30
CAWKMGQGWYEQYF
TGTGCCTGGAAAATGGGACAGGGGTGGTACGAGCAGTACTTC
>TRBJ2-7|-|few|TRBV10-3
CATGNGQGPSEQYF
TGTGCCACCGGAAATGGGCAGGGGCCCTCCGAGCAGTACTTC
>TRBJ1-2|-|-|TRBV19
CASSVDYYGYTF
TGTGCCAGTAGTGTCGACTACTATGGCTACACCTTC
>TRBJ1-2|TRBD1|once|TRBV18
CASSPQDRGTGYTF
TGTGCCAGCTCACCTCAGGACAGGGGGACTGGCTACACCTTC
>TRBJ2-7|TRBD2|-|TRBV9
CASGRGDSYEQYF
TGTGCCAGTGGCCGGGGGGACTCGTACGAGCAGTACTTC
>TRBJ2-1|-|many|TRBV10-1
CASTLKQGDEQFF
TGCGCCAGCACTCTAAAACAGGGAGATGAGCAGTTCTTC
>TRBJ1-4|TRBD1|few|TRBV7-8
CASSLETGGIANEKLFF
TGTGCCAGCAGCTTAGAAACAGGGGGCATTGCTAATGAAAAACTGTTTTTT
>TRBJ2-1|TRBD2|few|TRBV11-2
CATSSGETYNEQFF
TGTGCCACTAGTAGCGGGGAGACCTACAATGAGCAGTTCTTC
>TRBJ1-4|-|-|TRBV24-1
CATSDPGATNEKLFF
TGTGCCACCAGTGACCCCGGTGCAACTAATGAAAAACTGTTTTTT
>TRBJ1-2|TRBD1|many|TRBV9
CASSPELDRGYYGYTF
TGTGCCAGCAGTCCCGAGTTGGACAGGGGTTACTATGGCTACACCTTC
>TRBJ1-3|-|-|TRBV5-1
CASSRRDGSGNTIYF
TGCGCCAGCAGCCGGAGGGACGGCTCTGGAAACACCATATATTTT
>TRBJ1-2|-|-|TRBV6-5
CASSKPGTTGRGYTF
TGTGCCAGCAGTAAGCCCGGGACAACTGGGCGAGGCTACACCTTC
>TRBJ1-6|-|-|TRBV5-5
CASSRQDNSPLHF
TGTGCCAGCAGCCGACAGGATAATTCACCCCTCCACTTT
>TRBJ2-7|TRBD1|-|TRBV5-1
CASSFRSGTEYEQYF
TGCGCCAGCAGCTTCAGATCCGGGACAGAGTACGAGCAGTACTTC
>TRBJ1-5|TRBD1|-|TRBV28
CASSSPLQGAGQPQHF
TGTGCCAGCAGTTCCCCGCTACAGGGGGCCGGTCAGCCCCAGCATTTT
>TRBJ1-2|-|once|TRBV11-1
CASSLGTHYGYTF
TGTGCCAGCAGCTTAGGGACACACTATGGCTACACCTTC
>TRBJ2-1|-|-|TRBV3-1/TRBV3-2
CASSKDGSSYNEQFF
TGTGCCAGCAGCAAAGACGGGAGCTCCTACAATGAGCAGTTCTTC
>TRBJ2-7|TRBD1|once|TRBV5-1
CASSWDRGSLEQYF
TGCGCCAGCAGCTGGGACAGGGGGTCCCTCGAGCAGTACTTC
>TRBJ1-1|-|-|TRBV30
CAWIGHPNTEAFF
TGTGCCTGGATAGGACATCCTAACACTGAAGCTTTCTTT
>TRBJ2-3|TRBD2|-|TRBV7-3
CASSPQAGDTDTQYF
TGTGCCAGCAGCCCCCAGGCGGGAGACACAGATACGCAGTATTTT
>TRBJ1-1|-|once|TRBV7-8
CASSVQGEAFF
TGTGCCAGCAGCGTGCAGGGCGAAGCTTTCTTT
>TRBJ1-5|-|-|TRBV6-5
CASSYSWQGINQPQHF
TGTGCCAGCAGTTACTCATGGCAGGGTATTAATCAGCCCCAGCATTTT
>TRBJ1-1|TRBD1|-|TRBV6-5
CASSYYQGANTEAFF
TGTGCCAGCAGTTACTATCAGGGGGCCAACACTGAAGCTTTCTTT
>TRBJ1-1|-|-|TRBV3-1/TRBV3-2
CASSQDRQSVGTEAFF
TGTGCCAGCAGCCAAGATCGACAGAGTGTGGGCACTGAAGCTTTCTTT
>TRBJ2-7|-|-|TRBV18
CASTPESSYEQYF
TGTGCCAGCACCCCGGAGAGCTCCTACGAGCAGTACTTC
>TRBJ1-1|TRBD1|-|TRBV5-6
CASSLVGQGETEAFF
TGTGCCAGCAGCTTGGTGGGACAGGGAGAGACTGAAGCTTTCTTT
>TRBJ2-1|TRBD1|-|TRBV18
CASSPQAGGYNEQFF
TGTGCCAGCTCACCACAAGCAGGGGGCTACAATGAGCAGTTCTTC
>TRBJ2-3|-|-|TRBV5-1
CASSLTNTLTDTQYF
TGCGCCAGCAGCTTGACAAACACCTTAACAGATACGCAGTATTTT
>TRBJ2-1|TRBD2|few|TRBV27
CASSFASGFNEQFF
TGTGCCAGCAGTTTCGCTAGCGGTTTCAATGAGCAGTTCTTC
>TRBJ2-7|TRBD1|-|TRBV18
CASSPPRDSYEQYF
TGTGCCAGCTCACCACCAAGGGACAGCTACGAGCAGTACTTC
>TRBJ2-1|TRBD2|-|TRBV24-1
CATSTKTRTSGGNKQFF
TGTGCCACCAGTACTAAAACCAGGACTAGCGGAGGGAACAAGCAGTTCTTC
>TRBJ1-2|-|-|TRBV12-3/TRBV12-4
CASSSRGSGYTF
TGTGCCAGCAGTTCCCGGGGGTCGGGCTACACCTTC
>TRBJ1-4|-|few|TRBV11-2
CASSPSSGGEKLFF
TGTGCCAGCAGCCCATCGAGTGGAGGGGAAAAACTGTTTTTT
>TRBJ2-2|-|-|TRBV3-1/TRBV3-2
CASSPNMNTGELFF
TGTGCCAGCAGCCCAAACATGAACACCGGGGAGCTGTTTTTT
>TRBJ2-2|TRBD2|-|TRBV19
CASRAAGGSNTGELFF
TGTGCCAGTAGGGCAGCGGGGGGGTCGAACACCGGGGAGCTGTTTTTT
>TRBJ2-1|-|-|TRBV2
CASSESYNSYNEQFF
TGTGCCAGCAGTGAATCATACAATTCATACAATGAGCAGTTCTTC
>TRBJ1-2|-|-|TRBV4-1
CASSQRDWSNYGYTF
TGCGCCAGCAGCCAAAGGGACTGGTCTAACTATGGCTACACCTTC
>TRBJ2-3|TRBD1|-|TRBV5-8
CASSLGQGGFSTDTQYF
TGTGCCAGCAGCTTGGGACAGGGGGGTTTTAGCACAGATACGCAGTATTTT
>TRBJ1-2|TRBD1|-|TRBV6-6
CASSLSYRGQGYGYTF
TGTGCCAGCAGTTTATCATACAGGGGGCAAGGCTATGGCTACACCTTC
>TRBJ1-2|TRBD1|-|TRBV7-2
CASSLGTGGYYGYTF
TGTGCCAGCAGCTTAGGGACAGGGGGGTACTATGGCTACACCTTC
>TRBJ1-1|-|-|TRBV3-1/TRBV3-2
CASSQDKMAGLTFF
TGTGCCAGCAGCCAAGATAAGATGGCGGGGCTTACTTTCTTT
>TRBJ2-2|TRBD1|-|TRBV12-5
CASGQGQKDTGELFF
TGTGCTAGTGGCCAGGGACAGAAAGACACCGGGGAGCTGTTTTTT
>TRBJ1-1|-|-|TRBV6-2/TRBV6-3
CASSYREDTIKDTEAFF
TGTGCCAGCAGTTACAGGGAGGATACTATTAAAGACACTGAAGCTTTCTTT
>TRBJ2-1|-|once|TRBV29-1
CSVDRTVNEQFF
TGCAGCGTTGATAGGACTGTCAATGAGCAGTTCTTC
>TRBJ2-7|-|-|TRBV29-1
CSVVVVGQTVEEQYF
TGCAGCGTTGTGGTTGTTGGGCAGACCGTTGAAGAGCAGTACTTC
>TRBJ2-7|-|few|TRBV28
CASSLSAGSYEQYF
TGTGCCAGCAGTTTATCGGCAGGTTCCTACGAGCAGTACTTC
>TRBJ1-2|-|few|TRBV2
CASSAGINYGYTF
TGTGCCAGCAGTGCGGGAATTAACTATGGCTACACCTTC
>TRBJ2-7|-|-|TRBV3-1/TRBV3-2
CASSQDISYEQYF
TGTGCCAGCAGCCAAGACATTTCCTACGAGCAGTACTTC
>TRBJ1-1|TRBD1|-|TRBV28
CATLGQSNTEAFF
TGTGCCACCCTGGGACAGTCGAACACTGAAGCTTTCTTT
>TRBJ2-1|-|-|TRBV2
CATTLPRRYNEQFF
TGTGCCACCACACTCCCTAGACGGTACAATGAGCAGTTCTTC
>TRBJ2-7|TRBD1|-|TRBV6-1
CASSEGDRGTYEQYF
TGTGCCAGCAGTGAAGGGGACAGGGGTACCTACGAGCAGTACTTC